A single sample gave rise to the 20 T cell receptor beta chains below, sequenced in a study of shared clonotypes between healthy human individuals. Assay used: immunoSEQ multiplex PCR; TCRdb lists only in-frame clones, some missing. This table holds 550,000 to 700,000 clones, around 73% found once. The sequenced sample consisted of memory CD4+ T cells sorted from blood. Subset in this sample: CD45RA-negative fraction. Receptor source: a woman in her twenties or thirties in good health.

The chain uses TRBV4-1 and TRBJ2-1; D tentatively reads TRBD1 or TRBD2 (5 bases each). V was clipped by 2 bases and J by 7 bases, with 12 bases between them. This CDR3 comprises 14 residues. The V gene's germline CDR1 is MGHRA and CDR2 YSYEKL. In DNA form, the CDR3 reads TGCGCCAGCAGCCAACCGGGACCAATAAATGAGCAGTTCTTC. Encoded protein: CASSQPGPINEQFF.

The chain has TRBV5-1 and TRBJ2-5, with TRBD2 as a possible D gene (5 bases). The germline CDR1 and CDR2 sequences are SGHRS and YFSETQ. This CDR3 spans 13 amino acids. V was clipped by 2 bases and J by 5 bases, with 10 bases between them. CDR3 in amino acids: CASSFEGAETQYF. DNA of the CDR3: TGCGCCAGCAGCTTTGAGGGTGCGGAGACCCAGTACTTC.

The chain uses TRBV28 and TRBJ2-5; D call uncertain. Germline assignment: CDR1 MDHEN and CDR2 SYDVKM. The germline V and J ends were trimmed by 4 bases and 13 bases, with 16 bases remaining between them. The CDR3 is 12 amino acids. CDR3 sequence (DNA): TGTGCCAGCAGTTACTCGGATTCCCCCTCGTACTTC. This translates into CASSYSDSPSYF.

J is TRBJ2-2 and V is TRBV19; 13 nucleotides agree with TRBD2. V lost 7 bases, J lost 4 bases, and 9 bases stayed unmatched. Germline V gene lookup returns CDR1 LNHDA and CDR2 SQIVND (reference sequence). The CDR3 sequence is 17 residues long. CDR3 in amino acids: CASNPGLAGVVTGELFF. CDR3 nucleotides: TGTGCCAGTAACCCCGGACTAGCGGGAGTGGTCACCGGGGAGCTGTTTTTT.

V is TRBV6-1 and J is TRBJ2-7, with 8 bases lining up with TRBD1. Germline values: CDR1 MNHNS, CDR2 SASEGT. Germline trimming cut 6 bases from V and 3 bases from J; bases unmatched to any gene: 7. The CDR3 is 14 residues long. The CDR3 reads CASRTGTGHYEQYF. In DNA form, the CDR3 reads TGTGCCAGCAGGACCGGGACAGGTCACTACGAGCAGTACTTC.

The chain joins TRBV28 to TRBJ1-1; D is ambiguous. This CDR3 region has 16 residues. CDR1 is MDHEN, CDR2 SYDVKM, per germline. Trimming removed 8 bases at V and 4 bases at J, with 23 bases between. The CDR3 loop is CASRRSLGRTGTEAFF. CDR3 in DNA: TGTGCCAGCCGGCGATCTCTGGGAAGAACGGGCACTGAAGCTTTCTTT.

The chain combines TRBV15 with TRBJ1-3; D call uncertain. Trimming removed 0 bases at V and 5 bases at J, with 14 bases between. CDR3 length: 16 residues. Germline assignment: CDR1 LNHNV and CDR2 YYDKDF (reference sequence). CDR3 sequence reads: CATSRDSWSVRNTIYF. DNA for the CDR3: TGTGCCACCAGCAGAGATTCTTGGTCGGTGAGAAACACCATATATTTT.

The rearrangement joins TRBV4-2 to TRBJ2-1; D possibly corresponds to TRBD2 (5 bases). Trimming took 1 base from V and 3 from J, leaving 10 bases between them. This CDR3 is 15 amino acids long. From germline, CDR1 is LGHNA and CDR2 YNFKEQ. The CDR3 region is CASSQVEADYNEQFF. In DNA form, the CDR3 reads TGTGCCAGCAGCCAAGTTGAAGCGGACTACAATGAGCAGTTCTTC.

This clone was counted between two and nine times. The V gene is TRBV28, the J gene TRBJ2-4; 8 nucleotides line up with TRBD1. There are 12 residues in the CDR3. Looked up from germline, CDR1 is MDHEN and CDR2 is SYDVKM. Trimming at V came to 6 bases and at J to 7 bases, leaving 2 bases not matched to a gene. CDR3 amino acids: CASSRQGNIQYF. In DNA form, the CDR3 reads TGTGCCAGCAGCCGACAGGGGAACATTCAGTACTTC.

The chain recombines TRBV13 with TRBJ2-1, with D unresolved. The CDR3 sequence is 18 residues long. The V end lost 3 bases, the J end lost 0 bases, and 18 bases lay between the germline ends. Germline V gene data show CDR1 as PRHDT and CDR2 as FYEKMQ (reference sequence). DNA of the CDR3: TGTGCCAGCAGCTTGATCCCTCCTTTTGAAGTCTCCTACAATGAGCAGTTCTTC. This sequence encodes CASSLIPPFEVSYNEQFF. Supplemented by reference TRBV13 and TRBJ2-1, the full variable domain reads AAGVIQSPRHLIKEKRETATLKCYPIPRHDTVYWYQQGPGQDPQFLISFYEKMQSDKGSIPDRFSAQQFSDYHSELNMSSLELGDSALYFCASSLIPPFEVSYNEQFFGPGTRLTVL.

This chain links TRBV19 with TRBJ1-3; the D gene is possibly TRBD1 (6 bases). The germline V gene has CDR1 LNHDA and CDR2 SQIVND (reference sequence). Trimming removed 4 bases from V and 0 bases from J, with 10 bases in between. The CDR3 spans 15 residues. The DNA of the CDR3 is TGTGCCAGTAGTAGGGGGGCAGACTCTGGAAACACCATATATTTT. This encodes CASSRGADSGNTIYF.

This clone was picked up a small number of times. The J gene is TRBJ2-5, the V gene TRBV9; D gene unclear. This CDR3 contains 13 residues. The V gene's germline CDR1 is SGDLS and CDR2 YYNGEE. Trimming pared 4 bases from V and 2 bases from J, leaving 9 bases between. The CDR3 loop is CASSSQVQETQYF. CDR3 coding DNA: TGTGCCAGCAGCTCCCAGGTTCAAGAGACCCAGTACTTC.

The rearrangement joins TRBV6-5 to TRBJ2-6; 7 nucleotides match TRBD1. In germline, CDR1 is MNHEY, CDR2 SVGAGI. The J segment lost 9 bases and the V segment lost 2 bases, leaving 4 bases of the junction unmatched. The CDR3 consists of 14 residues. In DNA, the CDR3 is TGTGCCAGCAGTTACACACAGGGGTTCAACGTCCTGACTTTC. It yields the protein CASSYTQGFNVLTF.

This sequence joins TRBV2 and TRBJ1-5; 7 bases align to TRBD1. V trimming: 4 bases; J trimming: 4 bases; junction bases outside the gene matches: 4. CDR3 length: 14 residues. Germline CDR1 reads SNHLY; CDR2 reads FYNNEI. The CDR3 nucleotides read TGTGCCAGCAGTGGACAGGGTCCTAATCAGCCCCAGCATTTT. Encoded protein: CASSGQGPNQPQHF.

This clone came up a few times. The sample contains more than one DNA sequence encoding this CDR3. V gene TRBV5-1 combines with J gene TRBJ2-7; 12 bases align to TRBD1. There are 14 residues in the CDR3. The V gene's germline CDR1 is SGHRS and CDR2 YFSETQ. V lost 2 bases to trimming and J lost 6 bases; unmatched junction nucleotides: 3. CDR3 protein: CASSLGTGGIEQYF. The CDR3 DNA reads TGCGCCAGCAGCTTAGGGACAGGGGGCATCGAGCAGTACTTC.

A few counts support this clone. The sample has other DNA sequences that encode this CDR3 too. The chain combines TRBV2 with TRBJ2-7; D is possibly TRBD2 (6 bases). CDR1 SNHLY and CDR2 FYNNEI come from the germline V gene. The V end was cut by 8 bases, the J end by 2 bases, with 7 bases between. The CDR3 contains 11 residues. The CDR3: CASGRTYEQYF. The CDR3, as DNA: TGTGCCAGCGGGAGGACCTACGAGCAGTACTTC.

Regarding this clone: At the DNA level, this CDR3 is encoded by other sequences in the same sample as well. J is TRBJ2-3 and V is TRBV19, with D possibly being TRBD1 (5 bases). The CDR3 is made up of 13 amino acids. The V end was cut by 3 bases, the J end by 3 bases, with 7 bases between. CDR1 is LNHDA, CDR2 SQIVND, per germline (reference sequence). The CDR3 sequence is CASSIQGTDTQYF. The CDR3 DNA reads TGTGCCAGTAGTATTCAGGGAACAGATACGCAGTATTTT. Filled out from reference TRBV19 and TRBJ2-3, the complete variable domain reads DGGITQSPKYLFRKEGQNVTLSCEQNLNHDAMYWYRQDPGQGLRLIYYSQIVNDFQKGDIAEGYSVSREKKESFPLTVTSAQKNPTAFYLCASSIQGTDTQYFGPGTRLTVL.

The rearrangement joins TRBV9 to TRBJ2-7, with D hard to call. V was cut by 0 bases and J by 3 bases, with 13 bases left in between. The germline CDR1 and CDR2 sequences are SGDLS and YYNGEE. The CDR3 has 15 residues. The CDR3 sequence is CASSVGDLGHYEQYF. In DNA, the CDR3 is TGTGCCAGCAGCGTAGGTGACCTCGGTCACTACGAGCAGTACTTC.

The chain recombines TRBV6-6 with TRBJ2-1, with a possible D match to TRBD2 (5 bases). Germline values: CDR1 MNHNY, CDR2 SVGAGI (reference sequence). With 6 bases removed from V and 6 bases from J, the gap between germline ends came to 6 bases. This CDR3 region has 11 residues. CDR3 protein: CASRGGNEQFF. CDR3 coding DNA: TGTGCCAGCAGAGGAGGCAATGAGCAGTTCTTC.

The J gene is TRBJ2-7, the V gene TRBV18; possible D gene TRBD1, 7 bases. Trimming pared 2 bases from V and 3 bases from J, leaving 11 bases between. The CDR3 length is 14 residues. Germline V CDR1 and CDR2: KGHSH, LQKENI. CDR3 nucleotide sequence: TGTGCCAGCTCACCAATGCGGGACAGCTACGAGCAGTACTTC. This gives the protein CASSPMRDSYEQYF.